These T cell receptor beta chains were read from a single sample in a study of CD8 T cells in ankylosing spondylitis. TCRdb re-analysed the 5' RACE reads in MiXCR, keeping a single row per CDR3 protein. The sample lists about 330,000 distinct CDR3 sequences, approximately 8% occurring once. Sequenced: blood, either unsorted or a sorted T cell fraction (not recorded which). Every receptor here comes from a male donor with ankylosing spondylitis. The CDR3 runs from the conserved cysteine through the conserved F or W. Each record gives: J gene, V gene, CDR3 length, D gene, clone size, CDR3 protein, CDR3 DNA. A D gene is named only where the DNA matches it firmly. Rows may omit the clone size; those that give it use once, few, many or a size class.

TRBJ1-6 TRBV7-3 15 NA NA CASSLSPDRRTPLHF TGTGCCAGCAGCTTATCCCCGGACAGAAGGACACCCCTCCACTTT
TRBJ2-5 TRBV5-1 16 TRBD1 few CASSFTGQGFGETQYF TGCGCCAGCAGCTTTACGGGACAGGGGTTCGGAGAGACCCAGTACTTC
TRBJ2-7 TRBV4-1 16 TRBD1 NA CASSQHAGTGRWGQYF TGCGCCAGCAGCCAACACGCCGGGACAGGCAGATGGGGGCAGTACTTC
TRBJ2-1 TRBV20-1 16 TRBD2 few CSATPGLAGSYNEQFF TGCAGTGCTACACCGGGACTAGCGGGCTCCTACAATGAGCAGTTCTTC
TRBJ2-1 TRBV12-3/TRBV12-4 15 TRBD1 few CASRPGTGDYNEQFF TGTGCCAGCAGACCCGGGACAGGGGACTACAATGAGCAGTTCTTC
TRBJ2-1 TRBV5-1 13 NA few CASKPTIGDEQFF TGCGCCAGCAAGCCAACTATTGGGGATGAGCAGTTCTTC
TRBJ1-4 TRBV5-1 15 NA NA CASSLSGTRNEKLFF TGCGCCAGCAGCCTCAGCGGGACACGGAATGAAAAACTGTTTTTT
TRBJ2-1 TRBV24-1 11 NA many CATGQYNEQFF TGTGCCACAGGACAGTACAATGAGCAGTTCTTC
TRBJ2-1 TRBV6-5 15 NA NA CASSYSGQAYNEQFF TGTGCCAGCAGTTACTCTGGGCAGGCCTACAATGAGCAGTTCTTC
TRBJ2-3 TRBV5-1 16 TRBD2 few CASSPMVAGGPDTQYF TGCGCCAGCAGCCCGATGGTAGCGGGAGGCCCAGATACGCAGTATTTT
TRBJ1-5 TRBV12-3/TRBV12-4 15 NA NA CASSANGQNYQPQHF TGTGCCAGCAGTGCTAATGGACAGAACTATCAGCCCCAGCATTTT
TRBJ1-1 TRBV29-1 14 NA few CSAAASGDNTEAFF TGCAGCGCCGCTGCTTCAGGGGATAACACTGAAGCTTTCTTT
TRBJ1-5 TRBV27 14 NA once CASRSFLRNQPQHF TGTGCCAGCAGGTCCTTTCTACGCAATCAGCCCCAGCATTTT
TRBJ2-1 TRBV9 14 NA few CASSVGNRHNEQFF TGTGCCAGCAGCGTAGGGAACAGACACAATGAGCAGTTCTTC
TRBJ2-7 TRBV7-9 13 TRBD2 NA CTSSLGLDYEQYF TGTACCAGCAGCTTGGGACTAGACTACGAGCAGTACTTC
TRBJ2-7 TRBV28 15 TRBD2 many CASSLTASGSYEQYF TGTGCCAGCAGTTTAACGGCTAGCGGGAGTTACGAGCAGTACTTC
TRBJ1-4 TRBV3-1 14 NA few CASSQDLTNEKLFF TGTGCCAGCAGCCAAGATTTAACTAATGAAAAACTGTTTTTT
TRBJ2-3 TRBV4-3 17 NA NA CASSQGDRNHAGDTQYF TGCGCCAGCAGCCAAGGAGATCGCAACCATGCGGGAGATACGCAGTATTTT
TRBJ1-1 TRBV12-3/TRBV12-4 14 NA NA CASSGSPGYTEAFF TGTGCCAGCAGCGGGTCCCCGGGGTACACTGAAGCTTTCTTT
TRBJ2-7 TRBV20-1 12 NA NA CSAKPHPNEQYF TGCAGTGCTAAACCCCATCCGAACGAGCAGTACTTC
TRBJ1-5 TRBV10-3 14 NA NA CASEGPSAGQPQHF TGTGCCAGCGAAGGTCCCTCGGCTGGGCAGCCCCAGCATTTT
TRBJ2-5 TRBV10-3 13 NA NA CAIGGRGGETQYF TGTGCCATCGGCGGCAGGGGCGGGGAGACCCAGTACTTC
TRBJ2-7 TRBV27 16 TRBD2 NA CASSATGTRIGSEQYF TGTGCCAGCAGTGCGACCGGGACTAGGATCGGGAGCGAGCAGTACTTC
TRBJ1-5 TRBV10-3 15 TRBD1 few CAISMGTGVDQPQHF TGTGCCATCAGTATGGGGACAGGGGTGGATCAGCCCCAGCATTTT
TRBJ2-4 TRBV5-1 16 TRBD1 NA CASSPGQVFAKNIQYF TGCGCCAGCAGCCCTGGACAGGTTTTTGCCAAAAACATTCAGTACTTC
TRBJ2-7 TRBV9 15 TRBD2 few CASSPPLAGSYEQYF TGTGCCAGCAGCCCTCCCCTAGCGGGGAGTTACGAGCAGTACTTC
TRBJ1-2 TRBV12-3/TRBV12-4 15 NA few CASSLVRKANYGYTF TGTGCCAGCAGTTTAGTCAGAAAAGCTAACTATGGCTACACCTTC
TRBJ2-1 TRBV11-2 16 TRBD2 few CASSFSGLAGSNEQFF TGTGCCAGCAGCTTCTCGGGACTAGCGGGATCCAATGAGCAGTTCTTC
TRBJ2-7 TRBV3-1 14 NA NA CASSQFQTAYEQYF TGTGCCAGCAGCCAATTTCAAACCGCCTACGAGCAGTACTTC
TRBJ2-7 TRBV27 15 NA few CASSLSARSSYEQYF TGTGCCAGCAGTTTAAGTGCTAGGAGCTCCTACGAGCAGTACTTC
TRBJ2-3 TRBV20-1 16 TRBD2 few CSATPGTSVTTDTQYF TGCAGTGCTACGCCCGGGACTAGCGTGACCACAGATACGCAGTATTTT
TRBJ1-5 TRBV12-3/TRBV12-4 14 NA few CASSLQESNQPQHF TGTGCCAGCAGTTTGCAGGAGAGCAATCAGCCCCAGCATTTT
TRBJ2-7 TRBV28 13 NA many CASSTTGFYEQYF TGTGCCAGCAGTACAACAGGATTCTACGAGCAGTACTTC
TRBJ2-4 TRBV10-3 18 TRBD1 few CAISESTGQNLAKNIQYF TGTGCCATCAGTGAGTCGACGGGACAGAACTTAGCCAAAAACATTCAGTACTTC
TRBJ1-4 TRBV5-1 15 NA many CASSLEGRSLEKLFF TGCGCCAGCAGCTTGGAGGGACGGAGCTTGGAAAAACTGTTTTTT
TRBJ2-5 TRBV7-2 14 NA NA CASSLARDRETQYF TGTGCCAGCAGCTTAGCCCGGGATCGGGAGACCCAGTACTTC
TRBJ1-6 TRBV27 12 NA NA CASSPGGAPLHF TGTGCCAGCAGTCCTGGTGGAGCACCCCTCCACTTT